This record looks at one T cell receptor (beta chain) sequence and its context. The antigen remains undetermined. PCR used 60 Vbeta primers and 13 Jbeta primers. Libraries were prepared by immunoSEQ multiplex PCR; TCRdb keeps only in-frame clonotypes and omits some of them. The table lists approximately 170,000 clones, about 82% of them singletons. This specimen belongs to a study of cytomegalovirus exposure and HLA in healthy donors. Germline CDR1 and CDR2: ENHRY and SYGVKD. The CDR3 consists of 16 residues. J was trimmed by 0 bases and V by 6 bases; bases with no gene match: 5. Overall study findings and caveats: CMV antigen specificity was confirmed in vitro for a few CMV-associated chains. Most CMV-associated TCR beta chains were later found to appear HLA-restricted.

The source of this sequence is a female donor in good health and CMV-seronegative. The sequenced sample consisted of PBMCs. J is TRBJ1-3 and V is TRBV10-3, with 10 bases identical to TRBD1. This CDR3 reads CAISGTGASSGNTIYF. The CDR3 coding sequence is TGTGCCATCAGCGGGACAGGGGCTAGCTCTGGAAACACCATATATTTT.